A selection of T cell receptor beta chains follows, all from one sample in a study of control samples from healthy donors and cancer patients. TCRdb's table, derived via immunoSEQ multiplex PCR, lists solely in-frame clones and lacks some. The sample consists of about 130,000 clones, 91% of them appearing once. Sequencing was done on a sample of blood. Receptors were obtained from a man between 18 and 35 years old in good health. Each CDR3 is given without its conserved first and last residue. A D gene is named only where the DNA matches it firmly.

v_gene	j_gene	d_gene	CDR3aa
TRBV7-3	TRBJ2-2	NA	ASSLGSGELF
TRBV6-5	TRBJ2-7	NA	ASSPKVLLPYEQY
TRBV14	TRBJ2-3	TRBD2	ASSFEAGGYTDTQY
TRBV7-3	TRBJ2-5	NA	ASSPTVTQETQY
TRBV6-1	TRBJ2-5	NA	ASSEQVQETQY
TRBV3-1/TRBV3-2	TRBJ2-1	TRBD2	ASSSQGLAGGEQF
TRBV11-3	TRBJ2-3	NA	ASSQQGADTQY
TRBV10-1	TRBJ2-2	NA	ASSTAFLPGELF
TRBV6-5	TRBJ1-6	NA	ASTMGVLGNSPLH
TRBV5-1	TRBJ2-5	TRBD1	ASSLGTGGPETQY
TRBV30	TRBJ1-1	TRBD1	AWGGRGLGTEAF
TRBV7-9	TRBJ1-1	NA	ASTSTGNTEAF